The rows below give T cell receptor beta chains drawn from one sample of a study of cytomegalovirus exposure and HLA in healthy donors. Sequencing used immunoSEQ multiplex PCR; TCRdb keeps in-frame clones, though not all of them. The data show more than 95,000 clones, 60% to 80% seen once. The sequenced sample consisted of PBMCs. The receptors originated from a woman aged 40 to 55 in good health and CMV-seropositive. The CDR3 runs from the conserved cysteine through the conserved F or W. The D gene is left open where the match is weak. For some rows the clone size is stated as once, few or many, or as a class when expanded; others skip it.

V	J	size	D	CDR3	DNA
TRBV28	TRBJ1-5	NA	TRBD1	CASRRTGFNQPQHF	TGTGCCAGCAGAAGGACAGGGTTCAATCAGCCCCAGCATTTT
TRBV5-1	TRBJ1-1	NA	TRBD1	CASSWTGRNAPEAFF	TGCGCCAGCAGCTGGACAGGGAGGAATGCCCCTGAAGCTTTCTTT
TRBV4-1	TRBJ2-5	NA	NA	CASSQRGQFQETQYF	TGCGCCAGCAGCCAGCGGGGACAGTTTCAAGAGACCCAGTACTTC
TRBV28	TRBJ2-7	NA	NA	CASRDRGVYEQYF	TGTGCCAGCAGGGACAGAGGTGTCTACGAGCAGTACTTC
TRBV28	TRBJ2-1	few	TRBD1	CASSFVGTARQFF	TGTGCCAGCAGTTTCGTGGGGACAGCCAGGCAGTTCTTC
TRBV6-6	TRBJ2-7	few	TRBD2	CASSPAGGREQYF	TGTGCCAGCAGTCCCGCGGGGGGCCGTGAGCAGTACTTC
TRBV25-1	TRBJ2-3	once	TRBD2	CASASGGRTDTQYF	TGTGCCAGCGCCAGCGGGGGCCGCACAGATACGCAGTATTTT
TRBV7-9	TRBJ1-4	NA	TRBD1	CSSSLTGFEKLFF	TGTTCCAGCAGCTTGACAGGGTTTGAAAAACTGTTTTTT
TRBV2	TRBJ1-5	once	NA	CASSRDWDDQPQHF	TGTGCCAGCAGCCGGGATTGGGATGATCAGCCCCAGCATTTT
TRBV5-4	TRBJ1-6	once	TRBD1	CASSRDRGDSPLHF	TGTGCCAGCAGTAGGGACAGGGGGGATTCACCCCTCCACTTT
TRBV19	TRBJ2-1	NA	TRBD2	CASSLAVAGAYNEQFF	TGTGCCAGTAGTCTCGCGGTAGCGGGTGCCTACAATGAGCAGTTCTTC
TRBV6-6	TRBJ1-4	NA	NA	CASSRGWQSEKLFF	TGTGCCAGCAGCCGCGGTTGGCAGAGCGAAAAACTGTTTTTT
TRBV18	TRBJ2-2	NA	NA	CASSPQVGVVTGELFF	TGTGCCAGCTCGCCTCAAGTAGGAGTGGTCACCGGGGAGCTGTTTTTT
TRBV2	TRBJ2-1	NA	TRBD2	CASFWELAGANEQFF	TGTGCCAGCTTCTGGGAACTAGCGGGAGCCAATGAGCAGTTCTTC
TRBV6-4	TRBJ1-1	once	TRBD1	CASSDWTGTEAFF	TGTGCCAGCAGTGACTGGACAGGGACTGAAGCTTTCTTT
TRBV9	TRBJ2-3	NA	NA	CASSGPQSVRGTDTQYF	TGTGCCAGCAGCGGCCCCCAGAGCGTTAGGGGGACAGATACGCAGTATTTT
TRBV28	TRBJ1-2	NA	NA	CASERVNYGYTF	TGTGCCAGCGAGCGGGTTAACTATGGCTACACCTTC
TRBV28	TRBJ1-2	NA	NA	CASDRGGANYGYTF	TGTGCCAGCGATCGTGGGGGGGCCAACTATGGCTACACCTTC
TRBV11-2	TRBJ2-7	NA	TRBD1	CASSPVRRTGGGYEQYF	TGTGCCAGCAGCCCCGTGCGGAGGACAGGGGGCGGCTACGAGCAGTACTTC
TRBV19	TRBJ1-2	NA	NA	CASSNRDLNYGYTF	TGTGCCAGTAGTAACAGGGACCTTAACTATGGCTACACCTTC
TRBV5-1	TRBJ2-1	once	NA	CASSLTSGVNEQFF	TGCGCCAGCAGCTTAACTTCAGGGGTCAATGAGCAGTTCTTC
TRBV5-1	TRBJ1-2	NA	NA	CASSLAIEREGYTF	TGCGCCAGCAGCTTGGCAATCGAGAGAGAAGGCTACACCTTC
TRBV5-1	TRBJ2-7	NA	TRBD1	CASSLAGTGPYEQYF	TGCGCCAGCAGCTTGGCCGGGACAGGGCCCTACGAGCAGTACTTC
TRBV5-1	TRBJ1-1	NA	TRBD1	CASSLIGTANTEAFF	TGCGCCAGCAGCTTGATCGGGACAGCGAACACTGAAGCTTTCTTT
TRBV28	TRBJ1-5	NA	NA	CASRTEKNNQPQHF	TGTGCCAGCAGGACAGAAAAAAACAATCAGCCCCAGCATTTT
TRBV28	TRBJ1-2	NA	TRBD1	CASSFDRVRNYGYTF	TGTGCCAGCAGTTTTGACAGGGTCCGTAACTATGGCTACACCTTC
TRBV4-1	TRBJ2-1	NA	TRBD2	CASRFVGREHNEQFF	TGCGCCAGCAGATTCGTAGGGCGGGAGCACAATGAGCAGTTCTTC
TRBV18	TRBJ2-7	once	NA	CASSLNTDYEQYF	TGTGCCAGCTCATTAAACACAGACTACGAGCAGTACTTC
TRBV21-1	TRBJ1-1	NA	NA	CASSKTPAGHPNTEAFF	TGTGCCAGCAGCAAAACCCCAGCCGGACATCCGAACACTGAAGCTTTCTTT
TRBV12-5	TRBJ2-1	NA	NA	CASGLGGPGLYNEQFF	TGTGCTAGTGGTTTAGGGGGCCCGGGACTTTACAATGAGCAGTTCTTC
TRBV9	TRBJ1-4	NA	NA	CASSVGAGALNEKLFF	TGTGCCAGCAGCGTAGGCGCGGGGGCCCTTAATGAAAAACTGTTTTTT
TRBV5-1	TRBJ2-2	NA	TRBD2	CASSPLSAGGSTGELFF	TGCGCCAGCAGCCCCCTCTCGGCAGGCGGGAGCACCGGGGAGCTGTTTTTT
TRBV15	TRBJ2-7	NA	NA	CATSRRRGPLYEQYF	TGTGCCACCAGCAGACGAAGGGGCCCTCTCTACGAGCAGTACTTC
TRBV19	TRBJ2-7	NA	TRBD2	CASSSRGSGSYEQYF	TGTGCCAGTAGTTCCCGGGGTAGCGGGTCCTACGAGCAGTACTTC
TRBV27	TRBJ1-6	NA	TRBD1	CASSVGQGSNSPLHF	TGTGCCAGCAGTGTCGGACAGGGATCGAATTCACCCCTCCACTTT
TRBV4-1	TRBJ1-3	NA	NA	CASSQGAGGNTIYF	TGCGCCAGCAGCCAGGGGGCTGGTGGAAACACCATATATTTT
TRBV5-1	TRBJ2-5	NA	TRBD1	CASSTTGTGVQETQYF	TGCGCCAGCAGCACCACCGGGACAGGGGTGCAAGAGACCCAGTACTTC
TRBV13	TRBJ1-2	NA	NA	CASSLKGGDYGYTF	TGTGCCAGCAGCTTAAAAGGGGGTGACTATGGCTACACCTTC
TRBV6-1	TRBJ2-2	NA	NA	CASSEAQGDRGTGELFF	TGTGCCAGCAGTGAAGCACAGGGTGACCGAGGCACCGGGGAGCTGTTTTTT
TRBV7-9	TRBJ2-2	NA	NA	CASRRRIRTGWDTGELFF	TGTGCCAGCAGACGGAGAATCCGAACAGGGTGGGACACCGGGGAGCTGTTTTTT
TRBV19	TRBJ2-5	NA	NA	CASTPGIGQETQYF	TGTGCCAGTACCCCGGGAATAGGACAAGAGACCCAGTACTTC
TRBV6-1	TRBJ1-2	NA	NA	CASSELLGAGYGYTF	TGTGCCAGCAGTGAACTCCTCGGGGCGGGGTATGGCTACACCTTC
TRBV18	TRBJ1-2	NA	NA	CASSSDSFYGYTF	TGTGCCAGCTCATCCGACAGCTTCTATGGCTACACCTTC
TRBV19	TRBJ1-4	NA	TRBD1	CASSRTGRDEKLFF	TGTGCCAGCAGCCGGACAGGGCGTGATGAAAAACTGTTTTTT
TRBV28	TRBJ1-5	few	TRBD1	CASSLVPKDRAAIRYNQPQHF	TGTGCCAGCAGTTTGGTCCCAAAGGACAGGGCGGCAATTCGATACAATCAGCCCCAGCATTTT
TRBV7-9	TRBJ1-1	NA	NA	CASSLQQGRDTEAFF	TGTGCCAGCAGCCTACAACAGGGCCGTGACACTGAAGCTTTCTTT
TRBV5-4	TRBJ1-2	NA	NA	CASSLGGSNYGYTF	TGTGCCAGCAGCTTGGGGGGCTCTAACTATGGCTACACCTTC
TRBV2	TRBJ2-6	few	NA	CASRTPTSNSGANVLTF	TGTGCCAGCAGGACCCCGACAAGTAACTCTGGGGCCAACGTCCTGACTTTC
TRBV28	TRBJ2-3	NA	NA	CASSSALDTQYF	TGTGCCAGCAGTAGCGCGTTGGATACGCAGTATTTT
TRBV6-5	TRBJ2-1	NA	NA	CASRTGDGSYNEQFF	TGTGCCAGCAGAACGGGGGATGGGTCCTACAATGAGCAGTTCTTC
TRBV15	TRBJ1-1	NA	NA	CATSRGGGANTEAFF	TGTGCCACCAGCAGAGGCGGGGGCGCGAACACTGAAGCTTTCTTT
TRBV7-2	TRBJ2-1	once	NA	CASSLGSRAGANEQFF	TGTGCCAGCAGCTTAGGATCTCGGGCAGGGGCGAATGAGCAGTTCTTC
TRBV11-2	TRBJ2-3	NA	NA	CASSLAGDTQYF	TGTGCCAGCAGCTTAGCGGGAGATACGCAGTATTTT
TRBV27	TRBJ2-7	NA	TRBD2	CASTVLTGGRYEQYF	TGTGCCAGCACCGTTTTAACGGGGGGGCGTTACGAGCAGTACTTC
TRBV4-1	TRBJ1-4	NA	TRBD1	CASSQTTGQGDEKLFF	TGCGCCAGCAGCCAAACAACCGGACAGGGAGATGAAAAACTGTTTTTT
TRBV11-3	TRBJ2-2	NA	NA	CASSGSAGASFAGELFF	TGTGCCAGCAGCGGATCGGCGGGGGCAAGCTTCGCCGGGGAGCTGTTTTTT